Sequencing of this TCR beta chain was carried out in a study of cytomegalovirus exposure and HLA in healthy donors. The CDR3 sequence is 15 residues long. The V segment lost 4 bases and the J segment 1 base; nucleotides outside the gene matches: 3. The germline gives CDR1 LNHDA, CDR2 SQIVND (reference sequence). With respect to this clone: Antigen specificity is unknown.

PCR employed 60 Vbeta and 13 Jbeta primers. Profiling relied on immunoSEQ multiplex PCR, and the TCRdb table lists in-frame clones only, not all of them. The sample holds about 71,000 clones, about 71% seen once. Study-level points and caveats: Most likely, a cluster of highly shared sequence variants arose as a sequencing artifact. TCR beta V- and J-gene trimming was later associated with a missense DCLRE1C variant.

This TCR was recovered from a woman in her forties or fifties in good health and CMV-seropositive. The specimen was PBMCs. The rearrangement joins TRBV19 to TRBJ2-1; 8 bases line up with TRBD1. The chain's CDR3 is CASSNNRGSYNEQFF. In DNA, the CDR3 is TGTGCCAGTAGTAATAACAGGGGGTCCTACAATGAGCAGTTCTTC.